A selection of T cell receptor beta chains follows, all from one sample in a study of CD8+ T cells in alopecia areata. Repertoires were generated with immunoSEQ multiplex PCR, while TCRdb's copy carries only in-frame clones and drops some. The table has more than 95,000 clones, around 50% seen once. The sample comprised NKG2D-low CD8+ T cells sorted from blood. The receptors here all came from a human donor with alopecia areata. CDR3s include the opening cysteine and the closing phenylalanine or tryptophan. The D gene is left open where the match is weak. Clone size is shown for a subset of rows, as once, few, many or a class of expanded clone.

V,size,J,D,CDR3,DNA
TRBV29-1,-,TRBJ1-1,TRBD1,CSAGRGQGVTEAFF,TGCAGCGCCGGCCGGGGACAGGGCGTCACTGAAGCTTTCTTT
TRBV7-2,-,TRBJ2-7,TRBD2,CASSSPSGRAPNEQYF,TGTGCCAGCAGCTCCCCGAGCGGGAGGGCACCGAACGAGCAGTACTTC
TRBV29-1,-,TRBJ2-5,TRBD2,CSVDGGTSASEGETQYF,TGCAGCGTTGACGGAGGGACTAGCGCCTCTGAAGGGGAGACCCAGTACTTC
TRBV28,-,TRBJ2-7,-,CASSPSGSYEQYF,TGTGCCAGCAGCCCCTCGGGCTCGTACGAGCAGTACTTC
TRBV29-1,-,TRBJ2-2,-,CSVGVGAGELFF,TGCAGCGTGGGCGTGGGGGCCGGGGAGCTGTTTTTT
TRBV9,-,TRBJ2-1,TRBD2,CASSVGLAGNYNEQFF,TGTGCCAGCAGCGTAGGACTAGCGGGTAACTACAATGAGCAGTTCTTC
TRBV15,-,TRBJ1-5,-,CATSRDPGEPQHF,TGTGCCACCAGCAGAGATCCTGGGGAGCCCCAGCATTTT
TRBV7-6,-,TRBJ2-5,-,CASSSGYGGETQYF,TGTGCCAGCAGCTCCGGGTATGGCGGAGAGACCCAGTACTTC
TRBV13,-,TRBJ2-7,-,CASSFPALLEQYF,TGTGCCAGCAGCTTCCCAGCCCTCCTCGAGCAGTACTTC
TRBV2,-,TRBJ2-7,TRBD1,CASSDRGSGDEQYF,TGTGCCAGCAGTGACAGGGGGTCTGGCGACGAGCAGTACTTC
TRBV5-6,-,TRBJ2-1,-,CASSLAMLEQFF,TGTGCCAGCAGCTTGGCAATGTTGGAGCAGTTCTTC
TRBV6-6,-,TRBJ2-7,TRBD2,CASTFPPSGGHYEQYF,TGTGCCAGCACCTTCCCCCCCAGCGGGGGGCACTACGAGCAGTACTTC
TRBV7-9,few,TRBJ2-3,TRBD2,CASSIADGLAGDTDTQYF,TGTGCCAGCAGCATCGCGGACGGACTAGCGGGGGACACAGATACGCAGTATTTT
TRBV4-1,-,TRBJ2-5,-,CASSRHKGGAGETQYF,TGCGCCAGCAGCCGACACAAAGGGGGGGCCGGAGAGACCCAGTACTTC
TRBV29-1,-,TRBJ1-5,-,CSVRTGSNQPQHF,TGCAGCGTGCGGACGGGTAGCAATCAGCCCCAGCATTTT
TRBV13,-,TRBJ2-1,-,CASSLSGNEQFF,TGTGCCAGCAGCTTAAGTGGGAATGAGCAGTTCTTC
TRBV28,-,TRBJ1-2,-,CASMSPGGFVGYTF,TGTGCCAGCATGTCACCGGGAGGGTTTGTGGGCTACACCTTC
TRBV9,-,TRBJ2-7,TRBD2,CASSTGLARTYEQYF,TGTGCCAGCAGCACCGGACTAGCGAGAACCTACGAGCAGTACTTC
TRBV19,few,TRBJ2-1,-,CASSIDQASHNEQFF,TGTGCCAGTAGTATAGATCAGGCCAGCCACAATGAGCAGTTCTTC
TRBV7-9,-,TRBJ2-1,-,CASSRTGPTMYEQFF,TGTGCCAGCAGCCGAACCGGGCCTACAATGTATGAGCAGTTCTTC
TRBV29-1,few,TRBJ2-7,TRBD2,CSVGPSGSSYEQYF,TGCAGCGTTGGTCCTAGCGGCAGCTCCTACGAGCAGTACTTC
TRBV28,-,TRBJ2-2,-,CASSRNTGELFF,TGTGCCAGCAGCCGGAACACCGGGGAGCTGTTTTTT
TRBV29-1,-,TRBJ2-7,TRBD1,CSVIGQGSYEQYF,TGCAGCGTTATAGGACAGGGAAGCTACGAGCAGTACTTC
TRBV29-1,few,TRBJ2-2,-,CSVVVPYTGELFF,TGCAGCGTTGTCGTCCCCTACACCGGGGAGCTGTTTTTT
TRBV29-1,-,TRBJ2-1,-,CSAQFRDRGSSEQFF,TGCAGCGCCCAATTCCGGGACCGGGGGTCTAGTGAGCAGTTCTTC
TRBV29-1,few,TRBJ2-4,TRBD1,CSVEQTGLVKNIQYF,TGCAGCGTTGAGCAGACAGGGTTGGTCAAAAACATTCAGTACTTC
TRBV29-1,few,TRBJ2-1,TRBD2,CSVPSGRANEQFF,TGCAGCGTCCCCAGCGGGAGAGCCAATGAGCAGTTCTTC
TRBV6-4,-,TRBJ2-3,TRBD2,CASSETSGLDTQYF,TGTGCCAGCAGTGAGACTAGCGGTTTAGATACGCAGTATTTT
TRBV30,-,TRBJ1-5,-,CAWSFSGESNQPQHF,TGTGCCTGGAGTTTCTCCGGGGAAAGCAATCAGCCCCAGCATTTT
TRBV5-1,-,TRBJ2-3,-,CASSLNRADTQYF,TGCGCCAGCAGCCTCAACAGGGCAGATACGCAGTATTTT
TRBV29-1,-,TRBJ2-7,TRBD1,CSVGFGQGAREQYF,TGCAGCGTTGGTTTCGGACAGGGGGCTCGCGAGCAGTACTTC
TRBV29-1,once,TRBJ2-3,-,CSVTNPPDTQYF,TGCAGCGTTACGAACCCCCCGGATACGCAGTATTTT
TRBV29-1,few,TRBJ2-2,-,CSVVWGEENTGELFF,TGCAGCGTCGTGTGGGGGGAAGAAAACACCGGGGAGCTGTTTTTT
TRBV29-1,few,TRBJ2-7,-,CSVETNTGKDTYEQYF,TGCAGCGTGGAAACAAATACAGGGAAGGATACCTACGAGCAGTACTTC
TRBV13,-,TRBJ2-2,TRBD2,CASSGGLAGGNTGELFF,TGTGCCAGCAGCGGCGGACTAGCGGGGGGAAACACCGGGGAGCTGTTTTTT
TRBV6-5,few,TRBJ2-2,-,CASSFTLGGELFF,TGTGCCAGCAGTTTCACCTTGGGCGGGGAGCTGTTTTTT
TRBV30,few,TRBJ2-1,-,CAWSSGLGYNEQFF,TGTGCCTGGTCAAGCGGGTTAGGTTACAATGAGCAGTTCTTC
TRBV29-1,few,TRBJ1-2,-,CSVKTVGYGYTF,TGCAGCGTAAAGACTGTTGGCTATGGCTACACCTTC
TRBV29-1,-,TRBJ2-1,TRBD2,CSVDGGAHEQFF,TGCAGCGTTGACGGGGGGGCTCATGAGCAGTTCTTC
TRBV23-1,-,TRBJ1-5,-,CASSQIPRGRNQPQHF,TGCGCCAGCAGTCAAATCCCCAGGGGTAGGAATCAGCCCCAGCATTTT